Included here is one T cell receptor (beta chain) sequence, with context. This clone was picked up a small number of times. Its antigen remains undetermined. There are no base qualities to consult, and no much larger clone falls within one base. TCRbeta CDR3 regions were amplified from genomic DNA by means of the immunoSEQ Assay, a bias-controlled multiplex PCR. Concerning the study's data processing: The number of nucleated cells in each sample was estimated from the amplification of reference gene primers within the assay. To quantify the absolute abundance of each unique TCRbeta CDR3 rearrangement, sequence reads were collapsed and filtered. For each sample, productive Simpson clonality was calculated by taking the square root of Simpson's diversity index across productive rearrangements. Held by TCRdb, this immuneACCESS table contains in-frame sequences only and omits some clones. Under half of the omission traces to an unresolved V gene where checked; the cause of the rest is unknown. The DNA was the basis for D and trimming; V, J and clone size are from that table. The sample yields roughly 120,000 clones; 75% to 80% were counted once. The top ten constitute 7.9% of the sample.

This record belongs to a study of blood T cell repertoires in COVID-19 (dated by TCRdb to about 2020). At the level of the whole study: Collaborator samples came from the United States, Italy and Spain and covered acute and convalescent phases of COVID-19. Where available, HLA class I and class II types were obtained from metadata supplied by the sample provider rather than from assay-based typing. Deeply sampled blood TCRbeta repertoires from subjects exposed to, actively infected with, or recovered from COVID-19 were included in the dataset. The prospective study material was composed of cDNA or gDNA derived from T cells, B-cell-depleted T cells, or PBMCs. The sample metadata nearly always contained a de-identified subject ID, COVID-19 status, age in years and sex. The samples were drawn from two sources: the first 160 participants of the ongoing ImmuneRACE study, and approximately 1,300 subjects contributed by 6 global collaborators. A freely available public database, intended as a resource for researchers studying the immune response to SARS-CoV-2, is where the repertoires were released. Paper-wide results and their limitations: Clinical and demographic metadata were provided uncurated, with the amount varying by source and participant.

The germline V gene (reference sequence) provides CDR1 SEHNR and CDR2 FQNEAQ. The CDR3, cysteine through phenylalanine, is 17 amino acids long. The sequence is cut down to CDR3 DNA, 51 bases in frame from base 1. The V and J ends are trimmed by 5 bases and 10 bases, leaving 24 bases between them. Collaborating institutions collected whole blood in K2EDTA tubes following their own protocols. For TCRbeta analysis, collaborator samples were shipped as frozen whole blood, as isolated PBMCs, or as DNA extracted from either sample type. The source material was peripheral blood. The source is a human donor in a cohort sampled during active COVID-19. In this chain, TRBV7-9 is recombined with TRBJ1-6; TRBD1 is a weak D gene call, 5 bases matching. The CDR3 region: CASSPGGGMDLFSPLHF. The nucleotides are TGTGCCAGCAGCCCCGGGGGGGGTATGGACCTATTCTCACCCCTCCACTTT. Supplemented by the reference TRBV7-9 and TRBJ1-6 proteins around the CDR3, the complete variable domain is DTGVSQNPRHKITKRGQNVTFRCDPISEHNRLYWYRQTLGQGPEFLTYFQNEAQLEKSRLLSDRFSAERPKGSFSTLEIQRTEQGDSAMYLCASSPGGGMDLFSPLHFGNGTRLTVT.